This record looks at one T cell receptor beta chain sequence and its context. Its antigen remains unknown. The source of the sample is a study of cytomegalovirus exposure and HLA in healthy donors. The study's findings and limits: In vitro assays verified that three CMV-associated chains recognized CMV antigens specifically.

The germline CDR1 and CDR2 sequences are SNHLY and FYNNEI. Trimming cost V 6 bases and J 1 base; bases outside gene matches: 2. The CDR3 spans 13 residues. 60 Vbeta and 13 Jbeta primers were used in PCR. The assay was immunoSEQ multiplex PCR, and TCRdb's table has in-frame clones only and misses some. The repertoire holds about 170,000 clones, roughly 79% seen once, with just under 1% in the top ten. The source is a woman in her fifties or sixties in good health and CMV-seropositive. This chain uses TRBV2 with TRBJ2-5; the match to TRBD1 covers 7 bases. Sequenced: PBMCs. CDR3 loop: CASSGTVQETQYF. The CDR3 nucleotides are TGTGCCAGCAGCGGGACAGTCCAAGAGACCCAGTACTTC.